This T cell receptor (beta chain) came from a study of T cells in Graves' hyperthyroidism and ophthalmopathy. Study at large: Peripheral blood was taken when the disease was first diagnosed, before any treatment began.

The investigators amplified TCR beta CDR3 regions from RNA transcripts. During a first-round RT-PCR of the TCR CDR3, the HTBI primer set was used. TCRdb fed the multiplex PCR reads into MiXCR, producing one record per CDR3 protein. The table shows some 490,000 distinct CDR3 sequences, with approximately 23% occurring only once. As to this clonotype: Its antigen is as yet unknown.

General observations from the study: Ophthalmopathy cases were set apart from stable hyperthyroidism by a 13 V-J model. Prediction of ophthalmopathy progression came a median approximately 6.5 months pre-onset.

CDR3 length equals 14 residues. V dropped 5 bases and J dropped 1 base, with 9 bases sitting between them. Sequencing used blood. This chain connects TRBV12-3 or TRBV12-4 to TRBJ1-5; TRBD1 is a possible D gene (6 bases). The receptor's source is a woman between 65 and 79 years old with Graves' ophthalmopathy. The CDR3 here is CASSHGQSNQPQHF. The DNA for the CDR3 is TGTGCCAGCAGTCACGGACAGAGCAATCAGCCCCAGCATTTT.